What follows are 29 T cell receptor beta chains derived from one specimen sequenced in a study of shared clonotypes between healthy human individuals. Clones were sequenced by immunoSEQ multiplex PCR, and TCRdb holds only the in-frame ones, with some missing. This table has about 990,000 clones, 75% to 85% appearing once. Sequencing was performed on memory CD4+ T cells from PBMCs. Subset denoted: CD45RA-negative fraction. The receptors shown here come from a man between 18 and 35 years old in good health. Some clones in this sample may be carry-over from other donors' samples.

The gene calls are TRBV10-3 and TRBJ2-5; TRBD2 aligns across 11 bases. In germline, CDR1 is ENHRY, CDR2 SYGVKD. V lost 5 bases and J lost 4; bases outside the gene matches: 6. The CDR3 totals 15 residues. This CDR3 is CAISPGTSGTETQYF. CDR3 DNA: TGTGCCATCAGTCCCGGGACTAGCGGCACAGAGACCCAGTACTTC.

The gene calls are TRBV27 and TRBJ2-1; 11 bases are shared with TRBD1. The V and J ends lost 4 bases and 6 bases, in that order; junction bases with no gene match: 8. The length of the CDR3 is 16 residues. Germline loops: CDR1 MNHEY, CDR2 SMNVEV (reference sequence). The CDR3, as DNA: TGTGCCAGCAGTTCGTATGGGACAGGGGGTCTCAATGAGCAGTTCTTC. Translated, it gives CASSSYGTGGLNEQFF.

The rearrangement joins TRBV7-2 to TRBJ2-7; 12 bases align to TRBD2. Germline V gives CDR1 SGHTA, CDR2 FQGNSA. V was clipped by 2 bases and J by 4 bases; unmatched bases: 6. This CDR3 comprises 16 residues. CDR3 coding DNA: TGTGCCAGCAGCTTACGACTAGCGGGAGACATGTACGAGCAGTACTTC. It is translated as CASSLRLAGDMYEQYF.

The CDR3, as DNA: TGTGCCAGTACATTCCGGGACAGGGGCTCTTTTCGTGGCTACACCTTC. This gives the protein CASTFRDRGSFRGYTF. V is TRBV27 and J is TRBJ1-2; TRBD1 agrees at 10 bases. The junction had 17 bases not matched to a gene; V was cut back by 9 bases and J by 7 bases. Germline CDR1 reads MNHEY; CDR2 reads SMNVEV (reference sequence). This CDR3 is built from 16 residues.

The rearrangement joins TRBV5-1 to TRBJ2-7; D might be TRBD2 (5 bases). CDR3 length: 13 amino acids. Germline CDR1 reads SGHRS; CDR2 reads YFSETQ. V dropped 3 bases and J dropped 1 base, with 8 bases sitting between them. The DNA of the CDR3 is TGCGCCAGCAGCTCGGACTTTTCCTACGAGCAGTACTTC. Translated, it gives CASSSDFSYEQYF.

This clone was observed a single time. CDR3 amino acids: CASSPRGTNTEAFF. The CDR3 bases are TGTGCCAGCAGCCCCAGGGGGACGAACACTGAAGCTTTCTTT. This chain joins TRBV6-6 and TRBJ1-1; TRBD1 matches at 7 bases. The V and J ends lost 6 bases and 1 base, in that order; junction bases with no gene match: 5. The CDR3 is 14 residues long. Germline CDR1 MNHNY, CDR2 SVGAGI (reference sequence).

This clone appeared a few times. V is TRBV15 and J is TRBJ1-4; tentatively, D is TRBD1 (5 bases). CDR3 length: 15 amino acids. Germline assignment: CDR1 LNHNV and CDR2 YYDKDF (reference sequence). V gave up 4 bases and J gave up 0 bases, with 9 bases separating them. The CDR3 region is CATSKLGATNEKLFF. In DNA, the CDR3 is TGTGCCACCAGCAAACTAGGGGCAACTAATGAAAAACTGTTTTTT.

This chain uses TRBV5-1 with TRBJ2-7; D perhaps matches TRBD2 (6 bases). Trimming removed 3 bases at V and 2 bases at J, with 12 bases between. The CDR3 covers 14 residues. CDR1 and CDR2 (germline): SGHRS, YFSETQ. Here the CDR3 reads CASSSISGPYEQYF. CDR3 DNA sequence: TGCGCCAGCAGCTCTATAAGCGGGCCCTACGAGCAGTACTTC.

The chain joins TRBV19 to TRBJ2-1; 8 nucleotides line up with TRBD1. V shed 8 bases, J shed 1 base, and the junction held 4 bases outside the gene matches. In germline, CDR1 is LNHDA, CDR2 SQIVND (reference sequence). The CDR3 contains 14 residues. CDR3 sequence: CASVDRGSYNEQFF. In nucleotides, the CDR3 is TGTGCCAGTGTCGACAGGGGATCCTACAATGAGCAGTTCTTC. Combining the CDR3 with reference TRBV19 and TRBJ2-1 gives the whole variable domain DGGITQSPKYLFRKEGQNVTLSCEQNLNHDAMYWYRQDPGQGLRLIYYSQIVNDFQKGDIAEGYSVSREKKESFPLTVTSAQKNPTAFYLCASVDRGSYNEQFFGPGTRLTVL.

V is TRBV15 and J is TRBJ1-3; D unresolved. Germline V gene data show CDR1 as LNHNV and CDR2 as YYDKDF (reference sequence). CDR3 length: 19 residues. V lost 0 bases to trimming and J lost 9 bases, with 27 bases between them. CDR3 loop: CATSRDPIPRISPPSTIYF. Here the CDR3 DNA reads TGTGCCACCAGCAGAGACCCCATCCCCCGCATTTCCCCTCCTTCCACCATATATTTT.

The chain links TRBV28 to TRBJ2-5, with 7 bases fitting TRBD1. With V trimmed by 8 bases and J by 2 bases, 5 bases remained unmatched. Germline assignment: CDR1 MDHEN and CDR2 SYDVKM. The CDR3 runs to 13 residues. The DNA for the CDR3 is TGTGCCAGCCGGCGGACAGGACAAGAGACCCAGTACTTC. Translated, it gives CASRRTGQETQYF.

This chain links TRBV28 with TRBJ2-7, with D maybe TRBD2 (5 bases). The CDR3 extends over 16 amino acids. Germline lookup yields CDR1 MDHEN and CDR2 SYDVKM. Between the trimmed V and J ends, which lost 10 bases and 3 bases, there was a span of 25 bases. This CDR3 is CAISSPPEVRIYEQYF. CDR3 coding DNA: TGTGCCATAAGCTCCCCCCCGGAGGTAAGGATCTACGAGCAGTACTTC.

This chain joins TRBV11-2 and TRBJ1-4; D is possibly TRBD1 (6 bases). The V end was cut by 5 bases, the J end by 0 bases, with 10 bases between. The CDR3 sequence is 15 residues long. From germline, CDR1 is SGHAT and CDR2 FQNNGV. CDR3 sequence reads: CASSDWTATNEKLFF. CDR3 DNA: TGTGCCAGCAGCGACTGGACAGCAACTAATGAAAAACTGTTTTTT. Combining the CDR3 with reference TRBV11-2 and TRBJ1-4 gives the whole variable domain EAGVAQSPRYKIIEKRQSVAFWCNPISGHATLYWYQQILGQGPKLLIQFQNNGVVDDSQLPKDRFSAERLKGVDSTLKIQPAKLEDSAVYLCASSDWTATNEKLFFGSGTQLSVL.

The chain links TRBV7-9 to TRBJ1-1; TRBD1 is a possible D gene (5 bases). Germline-derived CDR1 and CDR2 are SEHNR and FQNEAQ (reference sequence). This CDR3 is 14 amino acids long. The V gene lost 0 bases and the J gene lost 1 base, with 6 bases spanning the gap. CDR3 sequence reads: CASSLAGQNTEAFF. The CDR3 nucleotides are TGTGCCAGCAGCTTAGCCGGACAGAACACTGAAGCTTTCTTT.

The rearrangement joins TRBV18 to TRBJ1-5; no clear D gene. Germline values: CDR1 KGHSH, CDR2 LQKENI. This CDR3 has 13 amino acids. Trimming pared 6 bases from V and 0 bases from J, leaving 6 bases between. The CDR3 region is CASSQRSNQPQHF. DNA of the CDR3: TGTGCCAGCTCCCAGCGTAGCAATCAGCCCCAGCATTTT.

The chain recombines TRBV5-5 with TRBJ2-3, with D unclear. This CDR3 has 14 residues. From germline, CDR1 is SGHKS and CDR2 YYEKEE (reference sequence). V was cut by 6 bases and J by 2 bases, with 13 bases left in between. This CDR3 is CASTEVRSTDTQYF. The CDR3 nucleotides read TGTGCCAGCACGGAAGTCAGGTCCACAGATACGCAGTATTTT.

The rearrangement uses TRBV19 and TRBJ1-5; D not certain. V was cut by 3 bases and J by 0 bases, with 18 bases left in between. There are 18 residues in the CDR3. Per the germline V gene, CDR1 is LNHDA and CDR2 is SQIVND (reference sequence). The CDR3 DNA reads TGTGCCAGTAGTATCGGTAACAGACGCCCCCGTAGCAATCAGCCCCAGCATTTT. Amino acid sequence: CASSIGNRRPRSNQPQHF.

V and J are TRBV6-6 and TRBJ1-5, with TRBD1 matching 7 bases. Germline V gives CDR1 MNHNY, CDR2 SVGAGI (reference sequence). The J segment lost 4 bases and the V segment lost 6 bases, leaving 6 bases of the junction unmatched. The CDR3 extends over 14 amino acids. CDR3 DNA sequence: TGTGCCAGCAGCTCGGACAGGCCAAATCAGCCCCAGCATTTT. Translation gives CASSSDRPNQPQHF.

This clone was picked up a small number of times. A much larger clone differs from this one at a single base, so this may be a read error. V is TRBV10-2 and J is TRBJ1-1, with D possibly TRBD1 on 6 matching bases. Trimming took 8 bases from V and 1 from J, leaving 11 bases between them. Germline V gives CDR1 WSHSY, CDR2 SAAADI. This CDR3 region has 13 residues. The CDR3 DNA reads TGCGCCAGCGGTGTACAGGGGAACACTGAAGCTTTCTTT. Translating gives CASGVQGNTEAFF.

The V call is TRBV5-1, the J call TRBJ2-7; 14 bases are shared with TRBD2. CDR3 length: 16 amino acids. V lost 1 base and J lost 6; bases outside the gene matches: 6. Germline CDR1 is SGHRS and CDR2 is YFSETQ. CDR3 in amino acids: CASSLRGLAGAGEQYF. The CDR3 nucleotides read TGCGCCAGCAGCTTGCGGGGACTAGCGGGAGCGGGCGAGCAGTACTTC.

The chain carries TRBV27 and TRBJ1-4; a possible D gene is TRBD1 (5 bases). Germline V gene lookup returns CDR1 MNHEY and CDR2 SMNVEV (reference sequence). The CDR3 consists of 14 residues. V was cut by 8 bases and J by 8 bases, with 18 bases left in between. CDR3 residues: CASSRGLSYEKLFF. In DNA, the CDR3 is TGTGCCAGCTCGAGGGGCCTATCGTACGAAAAACTGTTTTTT.

This chain joins TRBV5-4 and TRBJ1-2, with 7 bases fitting TRBD1. The ends lost 3 bases at V and 4 bases at J; junction bases unmatched: 3. Per the germline V gene, CDR1 is SGHNT and CDR2 is YYREEE (reference sequence). This CDR3 comprises 13 residues. CDR3 amino acids: CASSWGTAYGYTF. The DNA for the CDR3 is TGTGCCAGCAGCTGGGGGACAGCCTATGGCTACACCTTC.

The rearrangement joins TRBV5-1 to TRBJ2-7, with D possibly TRBD2 on 6 matching bases. The CDR3 is 16 amino acids. V dropped 1 base and J dropped 1 base, with 15 bases sitting between them. The germline gives CDR1 SGHRS, CDR2 YFSETQ. The CDR3 loop reads CASSLKSAGGSYEQYF. The DNA for the CDR3 is TGCGCCAGCAGCTTGAAATCGGCTGGGGGGTCCTACGAGCAGTACTTC.

V is TRBV18 and J is TRBJ2-7; 7 bases align to TRBD1. With V trimmed by 4 bases and J by 0 bases, 6 bases remained unmatched. The CDR3 length is 15 residues. Germline CDR1 is KGHSH and CDR2 is LQKENI. CDR3 sequence: CASSRQGTPSYEQYF. In DNA, the CDR3 is TGTGCCAGCTCACGACAGGGAACCCCCTCCTACGAGCAGTACTTC.

The J gene is TRBJ2-5, the V gene TRBV5-1; TRBD1 matches at 9 bases. Germline V gene data show CDR1 as SGHRS and CDR2 as YFSETQ. V gave up 1 base and J gave up 5 bases; unmatched junction bases: 12. The CDR3 covers 17 residues. CDR3 region: CASSLRSSGTGFETQYF. The CDR3, as DNA: TGCGCCAGCAGCTTGCGGTCTTCGGGGACAGGGTTCGAGACCCAGTACTTC.

This clone has ten or more counts. The chain links TRBV19 to TRBJ1-2; D uncertain. The CDR3 consists of 12 residues. V lost 6 bases and J lost 3, with 8 bases in between. Germline V gene sequence: CDR1 LNHDA, CDR2 SQIVND (reference sequence). The CDR3 here is CASRQRDYGYTF. DNA of the CDR3: TGTGCCAGTAGACAGAGGGACTATGGCTACACCTTC.

This chain uses TRBV5-6 with TRBJ2-7, with D tentatively TRBD1 (6 bases). This CDR3 contains 14 residues. Germline-derived CDR1 and CDR2 are SGHDT and YYEEEE. With 1 base removed from V and 1 base from J, the gap between germline ends came to 9 bases. This chain's CDR3 is CASSLLGQSYEQYF. For the CDR3, the DNA is TGTGCCAGCAGCTTGCTTGGACAGTCCTACGAGCAGTACTTC.

This clone was recorded a few times. V gene TRBV6-5 combines with J gene TRBJ1-4; no clear D. CDR1 and CDR2 (germline): MNHEY, SVGAGI. This CDR3 contains 13 residues. V dropped 2 bases and J dropped 8 bases, with 9 bases sitting between them. This chain's CDR3 is CASSYRTEEKLFF. Written as DNA, the CDR3 is TGTGCCAGCAGTTACCGGACGGAGGAAAAACTGTTTTTT.

This rearrangement joins TRBV10-3 to TRBJ2-1, with 13 nucleotides matching TRBD2. Trimming took 10 bases from V and 0 from J; bases not matched to a gene: 12. The CDR3 runs 18 residues. Germline V gives CDR1 ENHRY, CDR2 SYGVKD. CDR3 sequence: CATTRTSGSKGSYNEQFF. CDR3 in DNA: TGTGCCACAACCAGGACTAGCGGGAGCAAAGGCTCCTACAATGAGCAGTTCTTC.